Sequencing of this T cell receptor beta chain was carried out in a study of cytomegalovirus exposure and HLA in healthy donors (dated by TCRdb to the late 2010s). General notes on the study: According to an earlier analysis of a few hundred of the donors, roughly 180 million T cells yielded 90 million to 130 million unique TCR beta sequences and less than 300 Gb of sequence data. Class I and class II HLA loci were covered by the typing at four-digit resolution. In a later genetic analysis, genome-wide SNP genotypes for about three fifths of the roughly 670 donors were used, and that subset was treated as a discovery cohort. Alongside the repertoire data, information on donor age, sex, ethnicity and CMV serostatus was compiled. An early release covering 550 to 700 HLA-typed donors comprised about 310 gigabases of sequencing data and tens of millions of unique TCR sequences. To predict cytomegalovirus infection status, the study combined high-throughput TCR immunosequencing, statistical association of individual TCRs with disease status, and machine learning. On average, roughly 240,000 unique TCR beta nucleotide sequences were sequenced per donor among 300 to 500 genotyped donors of the cohort, with roughly a sixth of those sequences being non-productive. Four or five DR-DQ haplotypes were handled as single units for association and clustering, since linkage in the cohort was strong. Typing coverage varied by locus: roughly 629-640 donors for A, B, C, DRB1 and DQB1; approximately 500 for DQA1; more than 600 for DPA1; roughly 450 for DPB1. A separate validation cohort of roughly 110 different subjects was used in addition to the 666-subject first cohort. The study used immunosequencing to profile the T cell repertoires of approximately 630 subjects and linked those repertoires to cytomegalovirus serostatus. To decide whether each TCR beta V gene segment behaved as functional or pseudogenic, an earlier analysis of fewer than 750 of the donors relied on high-throughput TCR beta sequencing. Every repertoire in the discovery cohort had been generated on one and the same sequencing platform. Rather than using new phenotypic data, the later analysis identified candidate immune exposures from TCR beta sequences and from how often those sequences occurred across donors. Among the roughly 370 genotyped donors, around 81% belonged to the genetic ancestry cluster associated with self-reported Caucasian donors. The study was designed to test whether signatures of past pathogen exposure could be identified by cataloging public T cell receptors. A later analysis re-analyzed previously published TCR beta repertoires from about 730 donors and added high-resolution HLA genotyping to study TCR occurrence patterns.

The library was made by the immunoSEQ multiplex PCR assay. For the multiplex PCR, a mixture combining 60 forward primers for TCR Vbeta segments and 13 reverse primers for TCR Jbeta segments was used. The CDR3 region of rearranged TCR beta genes was amplified from genomic DNA with a multiplex PCR assay. The amplified TCR beta libraries were sequenced on the Illumina HiSeq System as 87-base-pair reads. The original pipeline was this. In a later analysis, some 80 million unique TCR beta chains were counted across the approximately 640 repertoires, and roughly 11 million of these chains were shared by at least two donors. To remove PCR and sequencing errors, raw reads were error-corrected and collapsed into unique sequences using a nearest-neighbor algorithm that merged closely related sequences. CDR3 sequences were aligned to IMGT reference sequences to assign V, D and J gene segments. For a sequence to be retained, a match of at least six nucleotides was required to both a V gene segment and a J gene segment. A rearrangement counted as productive if the CDR3 had no stop codons and remained in frame with V and J, and every other rearrangement counted as non-productive. Following IMGT convention, CDR3 was defined as the stretch from the second conserved V-encoded cysteine to the conserved J-encoded phenylalanine. The earlier analysis of about 590 of the donors excluded sequences that lacked an unambiguous match to a single V gene segment. An earlier analysis of about 600 of the donors called V segments functional above 56.7% productive rearrangements and segregating when the between-donor standard deviation exceeded 5%. A statistical classification framework was developed to diagnose cytomegalovirus status using the catalog of TCR beta chain sequences. V and J gene assignment, in a later analysis, came from comparing TCR nucleotide sequences with IMGT/GENE-DB human TR gene sequences. Using the TCRdist pipeline, a later analysis assigned CDR3 sequences along with most-parsimonious VDJ recombination scenarios. In a later analysis, each TCR beta chain was defined by its CDR3 amino acid sequence together with its V-gene family, and reads lacking a unique V-gene family were excluded. As a way to deal with suspected cross-contamination and a sequencing artifact, a later analysis dropped more than 500 nucleotide sequences that were highly shared and had low generation probability. In a later analysis, a clonal expansion index for each public chain was calculated from normalized within-repertoire ranks of inferred template counts. A later analysis computed generation probabilities with a VDJ recombination model fitted to out-of-frame rearrangements, and checked the results against IGoR. Hypergeometric tests were used in a later analysis to score TCR-TCR, TCR-HLA and TCR-CMV co-occurrence, with a repertoire-size bias correction applied to the TCR pairs. A later analysis estimated false discovery rates by permuting HLA or CMV assignments 20 times. In a later analysis, co-occurring TCRs were grouped with DBSCAN, and TCRdist sequence similarity was added when clustering was performed within HLA-allele-positive subsets. Repertoires with fewer than 30,000 or more than 120,000 public chains, plus five repertoires with anomalous nucleotide sharing, were excluded from co-occurrence clustering. Here the immuneACCESS table is served through TCRdb, limited to in-frame sequences with V and J called. Missing clones are a known gap in these copies; in checked studies unresolved V genes cover under half, and the rest lacks a known reason. That table is the source of V, J and clone size, and D and trimming were worked out from the DNA. In this sample the table shows about 88,000 clones, about 87% of which occur a single time. The ten largest clones represent approximately 2.2% of the sample.

In total, around 600 healthy bone marrow donors made up the cohort. Cohort members were all nominally healthy when sampled, although unrecorded immune exposures were likely present. The donor tested CMV seronegative, placing the donor among the 350 to 400 seronegative members of the cohort. A peripheral blood sample was provided by each donor, and peripheral blood mononuclear cells were used for TCR beta sequencing. Genomic DNA was extracted from the blood cell samples with the Qiagen DNeasy Blood Extraction Kit. About this clone: The antigen this receptor binds is unknown. Base qualities are missing; no much larger clone stands one base away. The same CDR3 also results from other DNA sequences found in this sample.

Points the paper makes about the study in general: In a later analysis, HLA-associated TCR beta chains were found to be more clonally expanded and to have lower generation probabilities than equally common non-associated chains. The authors suggested that the approach could potentially be generalized to other disease states and immunological phenotypes. Sequencing depth was assumed to be roughly uniform across donors in the presence/absence analyses, though that assumption may not hold. Most TCR sequences were seen in very few donors, while some public TCRs were found in many individuals. The cohort was sequenced for TCR beta chains only, and without alpha or paired-chain data the features that could be detected were limited. Assigning TCR associations to individual alleles was difficult when HLA alleles, especially DR and DQ, strongly co-occurred. Linkage disequilibrium might explain the correlated functional status among segregating V segments, but an unknown experimental factor could not be ruled out. In both the original and validation cohorts, the classifier was reported to diagnose cytomegalovirus status with high specificity and sensitivity. The earlier analysis of approximately 540 of the donors excluded some 16 rarely observed V segments, including chromosome 9 orphons, because counts were too low. Because HLA typing was missing for some donors at each locus, association tests included only the typed subset. A cluster of highly shared sequence variants was judged likely to be a technical artifact of the sequencing pipeline. In a later analysis, several top co-occurrence clusters were reported to appear linked to parvovirus B19, influenza, CMV and Epstein-Barr virus. Because the 87-base-pair reads could not distinguish some IMGT-functional V segments, including TRBV6-2 and TRBV6-3, those segments were excluded. According to a later analysis, most CMV-associated TCR beta chains appeared to be HLA-restricted, and the HLA associations seemed to be driven largely by CMV exposure. The study gave a list of about 170 TCR beta chains associated with cytomegalovirus. CMV serostatus was the only immune exposure information available for the cohort. An association between a missense DCLRE1C variant and V-gene and J-gene trimming of TCR beta chains was found in a later genetic analysis and replicated in an independent cohort. A few of the identified cytomegalovirus-associated TCR beta chains were confirmed in vitro to be specific for cytomegalovirus antigens. A later analysis associated 17,000 or so TCR beta sequences with specific HLA alleles at a false discovery rate of 0.05. A further reported finding was that TCR beta sequences accurately predicted the HLA-A and HLA-B alleles for most subjects in the first cohort. In a later genetic analysis, fewer N-insertions in productive TCRs were reported among donors in an Asian-associated ancestry cluster than the roughly 670-donor mean. Broadly in line with IMGT annotations, most TCR beta V segments showed up in productive rearrangements about 90% or about 30% of the time in an earlier analysis of 450 to 750 of the donors. In a later analysis, TCR association rates were found to vary across HLA loci, with the most associated TCRs seen for DRB1 alleles and the fewest for HLA-C alleles.

Counted from cysteine to phenylalanine, this CDR3 has 13 amino acids. Of the read, only the CDR3 DNA is kept; its 39 bases are in frame from base 1. Compared with germline, V lacks 4 bases and J lacks 2 bases; bases without a gene match: 2. Taken from the germline V gene (reference sequence), the CDR1 and CDR2 loops are LNHDA and SQIVND. The V and J genes are TRBV19 and TRBJ2-7; the central 7 bases match TRBD2. Sequencing was performed on PBMCs. The receptor was isolated from a man aged 18 to 29 in good health and CMV-seronegative. The base sequence is TGTGCCAGTAGTAGGGGAGGGACCTACGAGCAGTACTTC. Its protein reads: CASSRGGTYEQYF.